A single sample gave rise to the 3 T cell receptor beta chains below, sequenced in a study of blood T cell repertoires in COVID-19. Sequencing used immunoSEQ multiplex PCR; TCRdb keeps in-frame clones, though not all of them. This table holds about 180,000 clones, 80% to 90% found once. The sequencing input was peripheral blood. The source of these receptors is a man aged 18 to 29 who had recovered from COVID-19.

The rearrangement uses TRBV7-9 and TRBJ2-1; D gene unclear. Germline CDR1 reads SEHNR; CDR2 reads FQNEAQ (reference sequence). The CDR3 has 13 residues. V was pared by 1 base and J by 8 bases, with 9 bases between. CDR3 amino acids: CASSLESSDEQFF. For the CDR3, the DNA is TGTGCCAGCAGCTTAGAATCAAGCGATGAGCAGTTCTTC.

The V gene is TRBV15, the J gene TRBJ1-2; D gene uncertain. V was clipped by 4 bases and J by 4 bases, with 19 bases between them. Germline CDR1 LNHNV, CDR2 YYDKDF (reference sequence). The CDR3 loop spans 16 amino acids. The CDR3 loop reads CATSTPDVVRGYGYTF. The DNA for the CDR3 is TGTGCCACCAGCACCCCGGACGTGGTTCGGGGCTATGGCTACACCTTC.

The V gene is TRBV20-1, the J gene TRBJ2-2; a weak D match, TRBD2 (5 bases). This CDR3 contains 12 residues. Trimming pared 3 bases from V and 6 bases from J, leaving 8 bases between. CDR1 DFQATT and CDR2 SNEGSKA come from the germline V gene (reference sequence). The CDR3: CSASPGAGELFF. The CDR3 nucleotides read TGCAGTGCTAGTCCCGGGGCCGGGGAGCTGTTTTTT.